The source of this T cell receptor beta chain is a study of blood T cell repertoires in COVID-19. Study-wide background: The samples span acute and convalescent COVID-19 from the United States, Italy and Spain. Sample material is recorded as cDNA or gDNA derived from T cells, B-cell-depleted T cells, or PBMCs.

Original processing notes: Amplification with reference gene primers provided the estimates of nucleated cell counts. Data came from immunoSEQ multiplex PCR; TCRdb stores just in-frame clones and leaves some out. That table furnishes V, J and clone size, whereas the DNA furnished D and trimming. The sample contains 250,000 to 350,000 clones, approximately 84% of which appear only once. The sequence came from a human donor with COVID-19, enrolled during active disease. The donor label of this sample is uncertain. The sequenced sample was peripheral blood.

The CDR3 sequence: CASNIGTGSAYGYTF. The CDR3 nucleotides read TGTGCCAGCAACATTGGGACAGGGTCTGCCTATGGCTACACCTTC. The chain joins TRBV28 to TRBJ1-2, with 9 nucleotides matching TRBD1. This CDR3 comprises 15 residues. V lost 7 bases and J lost 4; bases outside the gene matches: 10. Germline CDR1 and CDR2: MDHEN and SYDVKM.